This TCR beta chain derives from a study of response to subunit inactivated influenza vaccine. Findings and limits, study-wide: Seasonal influenza vaccination, on each occasion, was suggested by the authors to recruit few new T cells.

TCRdb ran MiXCR on the RT-PCR reads and lists one entry per CDR3 protein. The table has about 650,000 distinct CDR3 sequences, approximately 15% seen once; the top ten hold 6.5% to 8%. As concerns this clonotype: Its target is not known.

The clonotype originates from a man in his forties or fifties who received an inactivated influenza vaccine. Sequencing was performed on PBMCs from blood, taken less than 15 days before vaccination.

CDR3 region: CASSGAGGISGANVLTF. For the CDR3, the DNA is TGTGCCAGCAGCGGAGCGGGAGGGATCTCTGGGGCCAACGTCCTGACTTTC. The V call is TRBV6-2 or TRBV6-3, the J call TRBJ2-6; 10 nucleotides agree with TRBD2. After removal of 6 bases from V and 0 bases from J, the junction contained 5 bases not matched to a gene. CDR3 length: 17 residues. From germline, CDR1 is MNHEY and CDR2 SVGEGT.